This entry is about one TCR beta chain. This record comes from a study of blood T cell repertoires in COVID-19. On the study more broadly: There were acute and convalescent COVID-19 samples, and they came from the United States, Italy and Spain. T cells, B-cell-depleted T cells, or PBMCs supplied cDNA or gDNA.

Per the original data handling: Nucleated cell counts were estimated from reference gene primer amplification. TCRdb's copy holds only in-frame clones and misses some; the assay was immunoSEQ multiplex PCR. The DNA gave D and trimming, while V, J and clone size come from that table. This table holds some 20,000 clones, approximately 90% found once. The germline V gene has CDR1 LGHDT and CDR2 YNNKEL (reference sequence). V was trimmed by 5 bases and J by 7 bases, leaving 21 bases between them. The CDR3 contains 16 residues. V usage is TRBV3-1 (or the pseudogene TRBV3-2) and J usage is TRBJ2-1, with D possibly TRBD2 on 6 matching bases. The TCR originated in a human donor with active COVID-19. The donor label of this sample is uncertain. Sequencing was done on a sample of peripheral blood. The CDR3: CASSATTRRTGNEQFF. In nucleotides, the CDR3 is TGTGCCAGCAGCGCTACGACTAGGCGTACGGGGAATGAGCAGTTCTTC.